These 8 T cell receptor beta chains came from one sample sequenced in a study of PD-1 blockade in classical Hodgkin lymphoma. Indicated time point: cycle 4 day 1 (C4D1), after more than five weeks of nivolumab. All trial patients relapsed after autologous stem cell transplantation. Clones were read by immunoSEQ multiplex PCR, and TCRdb kept only the in-frame ones, dropping some. The data show roughly 94,000 clones, 85% to 95% seen once. The sample here was peripheral blood mononuclear cells (PBMCs), taken before the fourth cycle of nivolumab. These receptors were taken from a human donor with classical Hodgkin lymphoma.

The DNA for the CDR3 is TGTGCCAGCAGTTTTCGACAGACGGGGGGACGGGAGACCCAGTACTTC. Encoded protein: CASSFRQTGGRETQYF. V and J are TRBV28 and TRBJ2-5; 7 bases are a match to TRBD2. V shed 3 bases, J shed 5 bases, and the junction held 12 bases outside the gene matches. The CDR3 contains 16 residues. Germline values: CDR1 MDHEN, CDR2 SYDVKM. Variable domain in full (rest from reference TRBV28 and TRBJ2-5): DVKVTQSSRYLVKRTGEKVFLECVQDMDHENMFWYRQDPGLGLRLIYFSYDVKMKEKGDIPEGYSVSREKKERFSLILESASTNQTSMYLCASSFRQTGGRETQYFGPGTRLLVL.

This sequence joins TRBV18 and TRBJ1-2; 9 bases map to TRBD1. There are 15 residues in the CDR3. Germline lookup yields CDR1 KGHSH and CDR2 LQKENI. V was pared by 2 bases and J by 6 bases, with 7 bases of the junction left unmatched. CDR3 bases: TGTGCCAGCTCACCAAGAGGGACAGGGATCGATGGCTACACCTTC. Its protein is CASSPRGTGIDGYTF.

This clone was seen a single time. The chain couples TRBV6-6 to TRBJ2-2, with D perhaps TRBD2 (6 bases). The V gene's germline CDR1 is MNHNY and CDR2 SVGAGI (reference sequence). Trimming pared 11 bases from V and 0 bases from J, leaving 10 bases between. CDR3 length: 13 amino acids. CDR3: CAGGIPNTGELFF. Written as DNA, the CDR3 is TGTGCCGGGGGGATACCGAACACCGGGGAGCTGTTTTTT.

This CDR3 reads CASSGTSGRGEQYF. In nucleotides, the CDR3 is TGTGCCAGCAGCGGGACTAGCGGGAGAGGCGAGCAGTACTTC. The chain employs TRBV27 and TRBJ2-7; 14 bases fit TRBD2. CDR3 length equals 14 residues. Trimming removed 6 bases from V and 6 bases from J; junction bases left unmatched: 4. CDR1 MNHEY and CDR2 SMNVEV come from the germline V gene (reference sequence).

This clone was recorded only once. The rearrangement joins TRBV6-1 to TRBJ2-1, with 7 positions matching TRBD2. This CDR3 contains 15 residues. V lost 4 bases, J lost 3 bases, and 6 bases stayed unmatched. Germline V gives CDR1 MNHNS, CDR2 SASEGT. The CDR3 loop reads CASSGAGVDYNEQFF. In DNA, the CDR3 is TGTGCCAGCAGTGGGGCGGGAGTCGACTACAATGAGCAGTTCTTC.

This rearrangement joins TRBV10-3 to TRBJ2-5, with 8 bases matching TRBD1. The trim removed 3 bases at V and 6 bases at J, leaving 9 bases unmatched. CDR1 is ENHRY and CDR2 is SYGVKD in the germline V gene. The CDR3 runs to 15 residues. Written as DNA, the CDR3 is TGTGCCATCAGTGACGTACTGCAGGGGGCCAAGACCCAGTACTTC. Translated: CAISDVLQGAKTQYF.

This chain uses TRBV6-1 with TRBJ2-2; D is unresolved. The CDR3 length is 14 residues. Germline CDR1 is MNHNS and CDR2 is SASEGT. V gave up 6 bases and J gave up 4 bases, with 12 bases separating them. The CDR3 is CASRESSGTGELFF. CDR3 in DNA: TGTGCCAGCAGAGAGTCAAGTGGCACCGGGGAGCTGTTTTTT.

This CDR3 reads CASSLNQPQHF. CDR3 nucleotide sequence: TGTGCCAGCAGCTTAAATCAGCCCCAGCATTTT. V and J are TRBV7-2 and TRBJ1-5; D remains unclear. CDR3 length equals 11 residues. CDR1 is SGHTA, CDR2 FQGNSA, per germline. Trimming pared 2 bases from V and 4 bases from J, leaving 0 bases between.